The 2 T cell receptor beta chains below were found in one sample sequenced in a study of technical replicates of blood from a handful of donors. TCRdb keeps only in-frame clones here, not all; method: immunoSEQ multiplex PCR. The sample records 55,000 to 75,000 clones, more than 70% being singletons. The specimen sequenced was PBMCs. All receptors derive from a human donor in good health. Some clones in this sample may be carry-over from other donors' samples.

The chain combines TRBV6-6 with TRBJ1-1, with D perhaps TRBD1 (6 bases). Per germline, CDR1 MNHNY and CDR2 SVGAGI (reference sequence). V dropped 0 bases and J dropped 4 bases, with 12 bases sitting between them. This CDR3 has 15 residues. This CDR3 reads CASSYSRGLSTEAFF. DNA of the CDR3: TGTGCCAGCAGTTACTCGCGGGGGCTGAGCACTGAAGCTTTCTTT.

As concerns this clone: An end of the junction differs from the germline gene, which may be a read error. The chain carries TRBV10-3 and TRBJ1-1; D perhaps matches TRBD1 (5 bases). The CDR3 contains 12 residues. CDR1 ENHRY and CDR2 SYGVKD come from the germline V gene. CDR3 region: CAIKQGNIEAFF. CDR3 coding DNA: TGTGCCATCAAGCAGGGTAACATTGAAGCTTTCTTT.